This T cell receptor beta chain was obtained from a study of blood T cell repertoires in COVID-19. At the level of the study: Acute and convalescent COVID-19 samples came from the United States, Italy and Spain. Sample material is recorded as cDNA or gDNA derived from T cells, B-cell-depleted T cells, or PBMCs.

Authors' methods: Scientists estimated how many nucleated cells there were by amplifying reference gene primers. Sequenced by immunoSEQ multiplex PCR; TCRdb stores in-frame clones only, minus some. V and J calls and clone size are given by that table; D and trimming were obtained from the DNA. The sample contains nearly 85,000 clones, 80% to 90% of which appear only once. The germline V gene encodes CDR1 LNHDA and CDR2 SQIVND (reference sequence). Unmatched junction bases numbered 5, after V lost 3 bases and J lost 7 bases. The CDR3 sequence is 13 residues long. The TCR comes from a woman in her sixties with acute or convalescent COVID-19. Sequenced: peripheral blood. The genes are TRBV19 and TRBJ1-2, with 7 bases lining up with TRBD1. In DNA, the CDR3 is TGTGCCAGTAGTATCGACAGGGATGGTGGCTACACCTTC. As protein: CASSIDRDGGYTF.